A single sample is the source of the 8 T cell receptor beta chains below, sequenced in a study of T cells after yellow fever vaccination. A single record per CDR3 protein comes from TCRdb applying MiXCR to the 5' RACE reads. Of 600,000 to 750,000 distinct CDR3 sequences listed, 9% to 15% are singletons. The sample here was PBMCs, taken on the day of the yellow fever booster vaccination. These receptors originate from a young man who received the YFV17D yellow fever vaccine.

This rearrangement joins TRBV20-1 to TRBJ2-3; D uncertain. Germline CDR1 DFQATT, CDR2 SNEGSKA (reference sequence). The CDR3 length is 15 residues. The V and J ends lost 4 bases and 2 bases respectively, with 16 bases between them. CDR3 DNA sequence: TGCAGTGCTACGAACCCTCGGACGACCACAGATACGCAGTATTTT. Translation gives CSATNPRTTTDTQYF.

This clonotype was seen once. Given the absence of the conserved phenylalanine or tryptophan at the CDR3 end, a read error is likely. The gene calls are TRBV7-3 and TRBJ2-1, with 9 bases matching TRBD2. V was pared by 5 bases and J by 9 bases, with 8 bases of the junction left unmatched. The CDR3 totals 14 residues. Looked up from germline, CDR1 is SGHTA and CDR2 is FQGTGA. The CDR3 loop reads CASSLSGSGSEQFL. The DNA for the CDR3 is TGTGCCAGCAGCCTTAGCGGGAGTGGGAGTGAGCAGTTCTTG.

This chain connects TRBV7-2 to TRBJ2-4, with D uncertain. V was cut by 2 bases and J by 2 bases, with 7 bases left in between. Germline CDR1 SGHTA, CDR2 FQGNSA. The CDR3 spans 14 residues. The CDR3 coding sequence is TGTGCCAGCAGCTTACTGGGTTCCAAAAACATTCAGTACTTC. Amino acid sequence: CASSLLGSKNIQYF.

The chain combines TRBV27 with TRBJ2-1, with D perhaps matching TRBD2 (5 bases). Germline lookup yields CDR1 MNHEY and CDR2 SMNVEV (reference sequence). This CDR3 spans 16 amino acids. V lost 4 bases and J lost 4, with 17 bases in between. CDR3 coding DNA: TGTGCCAGCAGTTCTTCCCTCGAGGGCAGGTACAATGAGCAGTTCTTC. Protein: CASSSSLEGRYNEQFF.

This clonotype was detected only a few times. J is TRBJ2-7 and V is TRBV7-8, with D tentatively TRBD1 (5 bases). The V end was cut by 0 bases, the J end by 3 bases, with 15 bases between. The germline V gene has CDR1 SGHVS and CDR2 FQNEAQ. The CDR3 contains 16 residues. CDR3 in amino acids: CASSLAFGAGNYEQYF. In nucleotides, the CDR3 is TGTGCCAGCAGCTTAGCATTTGGGGCCGGAAACTACGAGCAGTACTTC.

The chain carries TRBV6-2 or TRBV6-3 and TRBJ2-1; TRBD2 matches at 9 bases. Germline lookup yields CDR1 MNHEY and CDR2 SVGEGT. V shed 6 bases, J shed 6 bases, and the junction held 9 bases outside the gene matches. The CDR3 is made up of 15 amino acids. The DNA of the CDR3 is TGTGCCAGCAGCGGCGGGAGGGCCATGGGCAATGAGCAGTTCTTC. Amino acid sequence: CASSGGRAMGNEQFF.

This clonotype was seen a few times. The chain carries TRBV10-3 and TRBJ1-5; no clear D. This CDR3 spans 13 amino acids. The V end lost 10 bases, the J end lost 4 bases, and 14 bases lay between the germline ends. Germline-derived CDR1 and CDR2 are ENHRY and SYGVKD. CDR3: CASGRAENQPQHF. CDR3 bases: TGTGCCAGCGGACGGGCCGAAAATCAGCCCCAGCATTTT.

This CDR3 reads CASSTPGLAGFYNEQFF. The CDR3 DNA is TGTGCCAGTAGTACTCCCGGACTAGCGGGATTTTACAATGAGCAGTTCTTC. This sequence joins TRBV19 and TRBJ2-1; TRBD2 matches at 12 bases. This CDR3 spans 17 amino acids. After removal of 4 bases from V and 4 bases from J, the junction contained 8 bases not matched to a gene. Per germline, CDR1 LNHDA and CDR2 SQIVND (reference sequence).